A single sample gave rise to the 15 T cell receptor beta chains below, sequenced in a study of blood T cell repertoires in COVID-19. Assay used: immunoSEQ multiplex PCR; TCRdb lists only in-frame clones, some missing. The table shows approximately 300,000 clones, with roughly nine tenths occurring only once. The sample consisted of PBMCs or T cells enriched from blood (not recorded which). The source of these receptors is a woman aged 25 to 39 who had recovered from COVID-19.

The chain links TRBV27 to TRBJ1-6; tentatively, D is TRBD1 (6 bases). Germline CDR1 reads MNHEY; CDR2 reads SMNVEV (reference sequence). The CDR3 sequence is 14 residues long. With 6 bases removed from V and 10 bases from J, the gap between germline ends came to 16 bases. CDR3 in DNA: TGTGCCAGCAGCGTACAGGGATATAGGTCACCCCTCCACTTT. It translates to CASSVQGYRSPLHF.

The chain links TRBV5-1 to TRBJ2-1, with 11 bases identical to TRBD1. The CDR3 runs 14 residues. V lost 6 bases and J lost 6; bases outside the gene matches: 5. Per germline, CDR1 SGHRS and CDR2 YFSETQ. CDR3 coding DNA: TGCGCCAGCAACCTAGGGACAGGGGGCAATGAGCAGTTCTTC. Translated, it gives CASNLGTGGNEQFF.

The chain combines TRBV28 with TRBJ2-7; 7 bases match TRBD2. V was pared by 7 bases and J by 2 bases, with 8 bases of the junction left unmatched. From germline, CDR1 is MDHEN and CDR2 SYDVKM. The CDR3 extends over 14 amino acids. This chain's CDR3 is CASTPVGLAYEQYF. In nucleotides, the CDR3 is TGTGCCAGCACCCCGGTAGGACTAGCCTACGAGCAGTACTTC.

This clone was picked up one time. The genes are TRBV5-1 and TRBJ1-4, with 9 bases identical to TRBD1. J gave up 0 bases and V 2 bases, and 2 bases lay outside the gene matches. Germline loops: CDR1 SGHRS, CDR2 YFSETQ. This CDR3 comprises 16 residues. The chain's CDR3 is CASSLQGASTNEKLFF. The CDR3 DNA reads TGCGCCAGCAGCTTACAGGGGGCTTCAACTAATGAAAAACTGTTTTTT.

This chain links TRBV20-1 with TRBJ1-1; TRBD1 agrees at 7 bases. After removal of 3 bases from V and 2 bases from J, the junction contained 6 bases not matched to a gene. The CDR3 spans 14 residues. In germline, CDR1 is DFQATT, CDR2 SNEGSKA (reference sequence). Written as DNA, the CDR3 is TGCAGTGCTAGTAGGGGGCCAACAAACACTGAAGCTTTCTTT. The encoded protein is CSASRGPTNTEAFF.

The V and J genes are TRBV2 and TRBJ1-1; a possible D gene is TRBD1 (6 bases). Trimming left V 4 bases short and J 1 base short, with 10 bases between. The CDR3 runs 14 residues. Germline V gives CDR1 SNHLY, CDR2 FYNNEI. CDR3 DNA sequence: TGTGCCAGCAGTGCGGCCAGGGGGAACACTGAAGCTTTCTTT. The encoded protein is CASSAARGNTEAFF.

This clone was picked up a small number of times. The chain joins TRBV7-9 to TRBJ2-5; no clear D gene. With 4 bases removed from V and 9 bases from J, the gap between germline ends came to 12 bases. CDR3 length equals 12 residues. Germline assignment: CDR1 SEHNR and CDR2 FQNEAQ (reference sequence). The CDR3 DNA sequence: TGTGCCAGCAGCTCAATGGAGTTGGCCCAGTACTTC. Translation: CASSSMELAQYF. Drawing the rest from reference TRBV7-9 and TRBJ2-5, the complete variable domain is DTGVSQNPRHKITKRGQNVTFRCDPISEHNRLYWYRQTLGQGPEFLTYFQNEAQLEKSRLLSDRFSAERPKGSFSTLEIQRTEQGDSAMYLCASSSMELAQYFGPGTRLLVL.

CDR3 protein: CASSQRGLAGIRGVNNEQFF. The CDR3, as DNA: TGTGCCAGTAGTCAACGAGGACTAGCGGGGATCAGGGGAGTTAACAATGAGCAGTTCTTC. The rearrangement links TRBV19 to TRBJ2-1, with 12 bases lining up with TRBD2. The CDR3 length is 20 residues. Germline lookup yields CDR1 LNHDA and CDR2 SQIVND (reference sequence). V lost 5 bases to trimming and J lost 5 bases; unmatched junction nucleotides: 19.

The rearrangement uses TRBV20-1 and TRBJ2-7, with 8 positions matching TRBD2. The ends lost 3 bases at V and 0 bases at J; junction bases unmatched: 7. CDR1 is DFQATT, CDR2 SNEGSKA, per germline (reference sequence). The CDR3 has 15 amino acids. The CDR3 loop reads CSASAASGSSYEQYF. In nucleotides, the CDR3 is TGCAGTGCTAGTGCGGCTAGCGGGTCCTCCTACGAGCAGTACTTC.

The gene calls are TRBV28 and TRBJ2-1, with D maybe TRBD2 (5 bases). The CDR3 has 14 amino acids. Looked up from germline, CDR1 is MDHEN and CDR2 is SYDVKM. The V and J ends lost 7 bases and 2 bases respectively, with 12 bases between them. In DNA form, the CDR3 reads TGTGCCAGCACCGACACGGGGACCTACAATGAGCAGTTCTTC. It translates to CASTDTGTYNEQFF.

The CDR3 region has the DNA TGTGCCAGCAGGTGGAGCAATGAGCAGTTCTTC. Translating gives CASRWSNEQFF. The genes are TRBV6-5 and TRBJ2-1; D not resolved. This CDR3 has 11 residues. The V end was cut by 6 bases, the J end by 6 bases, with 6 bases between. Per the germline V gene, CDR1 is MNHEY and CDR2 is SVGAGI.

DNA of the CDR3: TGTGCCAGCAGCACCAGGGGACCTAACAATTCACCCCTCCACTTT. Protein: CASSTRGPNNSPLHF. The chain has TRBV7-9 and TRBJ1-6; D is perhaps TRBD1 (6 bases). The CDR3 is made up of 15 amino acids. The V and J ends lost 5 bases and 7 bases respectively, with 15 bases between them. Germline V CDR1 and CDR2: SEHNR, FQNEAQ (reference sequence).

The chain joins TRBV6-5 to TRBJ1-5; no reliable D call. This CDR3 has 14 amino acids. Germline loops: CDR1 MNHEY, CDR2 SVGAGI. The ends were cut back, 7 bases at V and 0 bases at J, with 10 bases in the middle. DNA for the CDR3: TGTGCCAGCAAGGCGGGGTATAGCAATCAGCCCCAGCATTTT. Protein product: CASKAGYSNQPQHF.

The gene calls are TRBV7-3 and TRBJ2-1, with a weak D call TRBD2 (5 bases). CDR1 SGHTA and CDR2 FQGTGA come from the germline V gene. The CDR3 totals 15 residues. The ends were cut back, 2 bases at V and 0 bases at J, with 8 bases in the middle. Written as DNA, the CDR3 is TGTGCCAGCAGCTTAGGCGGGTACTCCTACAATGAGCAGTTCTTC. Translation gives CASSLGGYSYNEQFF.

This clone was found a few times. The chain uses TRBV19 and TRBJ1-5; D is perhaps TRBD1 (5 bases). V dropped 0 bases and J dropped 2 bases, with 20 bases sitting between them. The CDR3 sequence is 19 residues long. CDR1 and CDR2 (germline): LNHDA, SQIVND (reference sequence). The CDR3 region is CASSIDPGLRGRGNQPQHF. The CDR3 DNA sequence: TGTGCCAGTAGTATAGACCCGGGACTAAGGGGCCGGGGCAATCAGCCCCAGCATTTT.